These 23 T cell receptor beta chains came from one sample sequenced in a study of cytomegalovirus exposure and HLA in healthy donors. PCR employed 60 Vbeta and 13 Jbeta primers. The repertoire was sequenced with immunoSEQ multiplex PCR; TCRdb's copy has only in-frame clones and lacks some. Here the sample spans fewer than 95,000 clones, 85% being singletons. Sequenced: PBMCs. These receptors all stem from a man aged 35-49 years in good health and CMV-seropositive.

V is TRBV19 and J is TRBJ1-1, with a possible D match to TRBD1 (5 bases). V was pared by 9 bases and J by 2 bases, with 22 bases between. The CDR3 is made up of 16 amino acids. CDR1 is LNHDA, CDR2 SQIVND, per germline (reference sequence). CDR3 in DNA: TGTGCCAGCCACCAAGGGGTACAGGTCCGTAACACTGAAGCTTTCTTT. It is translated as CASHQGVQVRNTEAFF. The entire variable domain, with the rest obtained from reference TRBV19 and TRBJ1-1, is as follows: DGGITQSPKYLFRKEGQNVTLSCEQNLNHDAMYWYRQDPGQGLRLIYYSQIVNDFQKGDIAEGYSVSREKKESFPLTVTSAQKNPTAFYLCASHQGVQVRNTEAFFGQGTRLTVV.

This chain joins TRBV5-1 and TRBJ1-6; maybe TRBD1 (5 bases). The length of the CDR3 is 15 residues. CDR1 is SGHRS and CDR2 is YFSETQ in the germline V gene. Trimming left V 3 bases short and J 0 bases short, with 7 bases between. The CDR3 region is CASSSDTSYNSPLHF. For the CDR3, the DNA is TGCGCCAGCAGCTCGGACACCTCCTATAATTCACCCCTCCACTTT.

In its sample, this clone was seen once. V gene TRBV6-5 combines with J gene TRBJ1-6; the match to TRBD1 covers 7 bases. Germline lookup yields CDR1 MNHEY and CDR2 SVGAGI. The length of the CDR3 is 13 residues. With V trimmed by 6 bases and J by 7 bases, 3 bases remained unmatched. The CDR3 region is CASSDRANSPLHF. The CDR3 coding sequence is TGTGCCAGCAGCGACAGGGCCAATTCACCCCTCCACTTT.

The rearrangement uses TRBV6-5 and TRBJ2-3; 8 bases agree with TRBD1. This CDR3 spans 16 amino acids. Germline V gene data show CDR1 as MNHEY and CDR2 as SVGAGI. J was trimmed by 3 bases and V by 2 bases; bases with no gene match: 7. In DNA form, the CDR3 reads TGTGCCAGCAGTTACCGCGGGACAGGTCTAACAGATACGCAGTATTTT. This sequence encodes CASSYRGTGLTDTQYF.

V and J are TRBV5-1 and TRBJ2-7; tentative D call: TRBD2 (6 bases). The CDR3 has 17 amino acids. V was trimmed by 0 bases and J by 2 bases, leaving 18 bases between them. CDR1 and CDR2 from the germline V gene are SGHRS and YFSETQ. The CDR3 nucleotides read TGCGCCAGCAGCTTGGGAGGGTTGGGAGGAGGGACCTACGAGCAGTACTTC. Its translation is CASSLGGLGGGTYEQYF. The entire variable domain, with the rest obtained from reference TRBV5-1 and TRBJ2-7, is as follows: KAGVTQTPRYLIKTRGQQVTLSCSPISGHRSVSWYQQTPGQGLQFLFEYFSETQRNKGNFPGRFSGRQFSNSRSEMNVSTLELGDSALYLCASSLGGLGGGTYEQYFGPGTRLTVT.

This clone was detected once. In nucleotides, the CDR3 is TGTGCCAGTAGCGGACAGTTGGGTGACTATGGCTACACCTTC. Protein: CASSGQLGDYGYTF. J is TRBJ1-2 and V is TRBV19, with D tentatively TRBD1 (6 bases). Germline V gene sequence: CDR1 LNHDA, CDR2 SQIVND (reference sequence). Trimming took off 6 bases at V and 3 bases at J, with 14 bases between the two ends. The CDR3 runs 14 residues. Full variable domain (missing parts from reference TRBV19 and TRBJ1-2): DGGITQSPKYLFRKEGQNVTLSCEQNLNHDAMYWYRQDPGQGLRLIYYSQIVNDFQKGDIAEGYSVSREKKESFPLTVTSAQKNPTAFYLCASSGQLGDYGYTFGSGTRLTVV.

This chain connects TRBV29-1 to TRBJ1-5; tentatively, D is TRBD1 (6 bases). The CDR3 has 13 residues. Trimming stripped 6 bases from V and 7 bases from J, with 16 bases between. Germline values: CDR1 SQVTM, CDR2 ANQGSEA. CDR3 nucleotides: TGCAGCGTCCAAGCGGGGGGGCGACAGCCCCAGCATTTT. Residues: CSVQAGGRQPQHF.

The chain carries TRBV15 and TRBJ2-7; 13 bases agree with TRBD2. The germline V gene has CDR1 LNHNV and CDR2 YYDKDF (reference sequence). V shed 1 base, J shed 1 base, and the junction held 7 bases outside the gene matches. The CDR3 is 18 amino acids. The CDR3 spells CATSRVRTSGSKSYEQYF. As DNA, the CDR3 is TGTGCCACCAGCAGAGTTCGGACTAGCGGGAGTAAATCCTACGAGCAGTACTTC. Full variable domain (outside the CDR3, taken from reference TRBV15 and TRBJ2-7): DAMVIQNPRYQVTQFGKPVTLSCSQTLNHNVMYWYQQKSSQAPKLLFHYYDKDFNNEADTPDNFQSRRPNTSFCFLDIRSPGLGDTAMYLCATSRVRTSGSKSYEQYFGPGTRLTVT.

This chain joins TRBV19 and TRBJ1-3, with D unclear. Germline-derived CDR1 and CDR2 are LNHDA and SQIVND (reference sequence). The CDR3 is 14 residues long. V gave up 4 bases and J gave up 0 bases, with 7 bases separating them. CDR3 amino acids: CASSTTSSGNTIYF. For the CDR3, the DNA is TGTGCCAGTAGTACGACAAGCTCTGGAAACACCATATATTTT.

The V gene is TRBV7-8, the J gene TRBJ2-5; tentatively, D is TRBD2 (6 bases). This CDR3 has 14 residues. The V gene's germline CDR1 is SGHVS and CDR2 FQNEAQ. V lost 0 bases, J lost 5 bases, and 10 bases lay in between. CDR3 in amino acids: CASSLARLAETQYF. The CDR3 nucleotides read TGTGCCAGCAGCTTAGCTCGCCTAGCGGAGACCCAGTACTTC.

This clone was found a few times. The chain has TRBV5-1 and TRBJ2-7; TRBD2 aligns across 15 bases. This CDR3 is 15 amino acids long. Germline CDR1 and CDR2: SGHRS and YFSETQ. J lost 4 bases, V lost 4 bases, and 3 bases had no gene match. Here the CDR3 reads CASSGLAGGQYEQYF. In DNA, the CDR3 is TGCGCCAGCAGCGGACTAGCGGGGGGGCAGTACGAGCAGTACTTC.

The chain employs TRBV5-1 and TRBJ2-7, with 8 bases identical to TRBD1. Germline V gene data show CDR1 as SGHRS and CDR2 as YFSETQ. The CDR3 contains 13 residues. The ends lost 3 bases at V and 9 bases at J; junction bases unmatched: 8. The CDR3 sequence is CASSSGQGIVQYF. CDR3 bases: TGCGCCAGCAGCTCAGGACAGGGCATTGTGCAGTACTTC.

The sample holds a few counts of this clone. The rearrangement links TRBV9 to TRBJ2-5; 8 positions agree with TRBD2. CDR3 size: 16 residues. CDR1 SGDLS and CDR2 YYNGEE come from the germline V gene. With 4 bases clipped from V and 5 bases from J, the junction kept 13 bases outside the gene matches. For the CDR3, the DNA is TGTGCCAGCAGCCCCAGTGGGGCGGGGGGTGGGGAGACCCAGTACTTC. Translating gives CASSPSGAGGGETQYF.

The V call is TRBV6-5, the J call TRBJ2-5; 8 bases line up with TRBD2. This CDR3 is built from 16 residues. CDR1 is MNHEY and CDR2 is SVGAGI in the germline V gene. V lost 1 base and J lost 5; bases outside the gene matches: 9. Written as DNA, the CDR3 is TGTGCCAGCAGTTACTTATCCAGCGGGAGTGGGGAGACCCAGTACTTC. This translates into CASSYLSSGSGETQYF.

Concerning this clone: Within the sample, other DNA sequences also encode this same CDR3. The chain has TRBV2 and TRBJ2-7; D perhaps matches TRBD1 (5 bases). Germline V gives CDR1 SNHLY, CDR2 FYNNEI. Between the trimmed V and J ends, which lost 6 bases and 3 bases, there was a span of 9 bases. The CDR3 is 12 amino acids. CDR3 nucleotide sequence: TGTGCCAGCAGAGGGGATTACTACGAGCAGTACTTC. Its translation: CASRGDYYEQYF. Full variable domain (remainder filled in from reference TRBV2 and TRBJ2-7): EPEVTQTPSHQVTQMGQEVILRCVPISNHLYFYWYRQILGQKVEFLVSFYNNEISEKSEIFDDQFSVERPDGSNFTLKIRSTKLEDSAMYFCASRGDYYEQYFGPGTRLTVT.

In DNA, the CDR3 is TGTGCCAGCAGCCCAGGGGTAGTTTTGGGTGAGCAGTTCTTC. It encodes CASSPGVVLGEQFF. The chain recombines TRBV28 with TRBJ2-1; a weak D match, TRBD1 (6 bases). CDR3 length: 14 residues. CDR1 and CDR2 (germline): MDHEN, SYDVKM. V was shortened by 6 bases and J by 9 bases, with 18 bases between the two germline ends.

The CDR3 coding sequence is TGTGCCAGCAGCTTAGGGAAGCGTACCGGGGAGCTGTTTTTT. It encodes CASSLGKRTGELFF. V gene TRBV7-2 combines with J gene TRBJ2-2; no firm D call. The germline V and J ends were trimmed by 1 base and 5 bases, with 8 bases remaining between them. CDR1 is SGHTA, CDR2 FQGNSA, per germline. This CDR3 contains 14 residues.

The genes are TRBV7-2 and TRBJ2-1, with 8 bases aligning to TRBD2. Germline V gene data show CDR1 as SGHTA and CDR2 as FQGNSA. This CDR3 is built from 15 residues. Losses at the gene ends were 4 bases for V and 4 bases for J; bases not matched to a gene: 6. The CDR3 coding sequence is TGTGCCAGCAGCTCCTCTAGCGGGCGATACAATGAGCAGTTCTTC. It yields the protein CASSSSSGRYNEQFF.

The J gene is TRBJ1-5, the V gene TRBV25-1; the D is unclear. CDR1 MGHDK and CDR2 SYGVNS come from the germline V gene. V lost 6 bases to trimming and J lost 11 bases, with 14 bases between them. The CDR3 extends over 12 amino acids. This chain's CDR3 is CASSEIRGAQHF. The CDR3 DNA sequence: TGTGCCAGCAGCGAAATACGGGGAGCCCAGCATTTT.

The genes are TRBV2 and TRBJ2-2, with 7 bases lining up with TRBD1. The CDR3 loop spans 13 amino acids. CDR1 is SNHLY, CDR2 FYNNEI, per germline. Germline trimming cut 7 bases from V and 5 bases from J; bases unmatched to any gene: 4. CDR3 region: CASKTTGTGELFF. DNA for the CDR3: TGTGCCAGCAAAACGACAGGGACCGGGGAGCTGTTTTTT. The complete variable domain, with remaining parts taken from reference TRBV2 and TRBJ2-2, reads EPEVTQTPSHQVTQMGQEVILRCVPISNHLYFYWYRQILGQKVEFLVSFYNNEISEKSEIFDDQFSVERPDGSNFTLKIRSTKLEDSAMYFCASKTTGTGELFFGEGSRLTVL.

The chain couples TRBV7-6 to TRBJ1-5; unclear D gene. This CDR3 has 14 residues. The germline CDR1 and CDR2 sequences are SGHVS and FNYEAQ. Trimming took 1 base from V and 5 from J, leaving 9 bases between them. This CDR3 reads CASSLDSGYQPQHF. CDR3 DNA: TGTGCCAGCAGCTTAGACAGCGGTTATCAGCCCCAGCATTTT.

A remark on this clone: An end of the junction differs from the germline gene, which may be a read error. The V gene is TRBV6-6, the J gene TRBJ1-2; D is possibly TRBD1 (5 bases). Germline values: CDR1 MNHNY, CDR2 SVGAGI (reference sequence). The CDR3 consists of 15 residues. CDR3 DNA: TGTGCCAGCAGTTACGAGGACACCCGTAACCATGGCTACACCTTC. Its protein is CASSYEDTRNHGYTF.

V gene TRBV28 combines with J gene TRBJ2-7; D is perhaps TRBD1 (5 bases). The CDR3 consists of 12 residues. V dropped 10 bases and J dropped 6 bases, with 16 bases sitting between them. Germline CDR1 MDHEN, CDR2 SYDVKM. The CDR3 is CATQGNAFEQYF. In nucleotides, the CDR3 is TGTGCCACGCAGGGTAATGCATTCGAGCAGTACTTC.